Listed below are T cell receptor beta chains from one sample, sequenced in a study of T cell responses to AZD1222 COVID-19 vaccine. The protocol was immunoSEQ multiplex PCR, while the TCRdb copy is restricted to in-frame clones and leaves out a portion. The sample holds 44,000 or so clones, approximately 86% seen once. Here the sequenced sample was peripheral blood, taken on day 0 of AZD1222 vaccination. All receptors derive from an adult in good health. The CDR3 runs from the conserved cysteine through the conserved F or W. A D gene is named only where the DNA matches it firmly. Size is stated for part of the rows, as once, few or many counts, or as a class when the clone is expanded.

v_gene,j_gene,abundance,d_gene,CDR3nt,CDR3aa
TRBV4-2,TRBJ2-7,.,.,TGTGCCAGCAGCCAAGATGGGACCTACGAGCAGTACTTC,CASSQDGTYEQYF
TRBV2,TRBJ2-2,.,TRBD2,TGTGCCAGCAGGGGGAGGGCCGGGGAGCTGTTTTTT,CASRGRAGELFF
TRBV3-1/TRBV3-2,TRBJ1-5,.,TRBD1,TGTGCCAGCAGCGAGACAGGGGATCAGCCCCAGCATTTT,CASSETGDQPQHF
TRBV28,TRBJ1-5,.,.,TGTGCCAGCAGAAAAGAGGAGCCCCAGCATTTT,CASRKEEPQHF
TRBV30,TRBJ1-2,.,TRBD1,TGTGCCTGGAGTGAGGGAGGGGGCTCTGGCTACACCTTC,CAWSEGGGSGYTF
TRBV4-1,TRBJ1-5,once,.,TGCGCCAGCAGCCAAGATATAGACGTGGGCAGCCATTATAGCAATCAGCCCCAGCATTTT,CASSQDIDVGSHYSNQPQHF
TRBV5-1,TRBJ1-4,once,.,TGCGCCAGCAGCCCCCAAGCAGGGGCTAATGAAAAACTGTTTTTT,CASSPQAGANEKLFF
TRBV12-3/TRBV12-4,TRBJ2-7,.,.,TGTGCCAGCAGTTTAAAGGGTTGGTACGAGCAGTACTTC,CASSLKGWYEQYF
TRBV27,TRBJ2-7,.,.,TGTGCCAGCAAGTTTGGCAACTCCTACGAGCAGTACTTC,CASKFGNSYEQYF
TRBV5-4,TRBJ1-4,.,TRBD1,TGTGCCAGCACGGCCAGGGGGGATGAAAAACTGTTTTTT,CASTARGDEKLFF
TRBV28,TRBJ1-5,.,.,TGTGCCAGCAGTTCTGGGTCGGGGGGGGCCAATCAGCCCCAGCATTTT,CASSSGSGGANQPQHF
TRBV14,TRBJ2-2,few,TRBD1,TGTGCCAGCAGCCAAACTCGGACAGGGGACACCGGGGAGCTGTTTTTT,CASSQTRTGDTGELFF
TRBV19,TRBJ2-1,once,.,TGTGCCAGTAGTATAGACGGGGGACCCTACAATGAGCAGTTCTTC,CASSIDGGPYNEQFF
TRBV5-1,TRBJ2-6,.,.,TGCGCCAGCAGCCAAACCGGGACATCACTCTCTGGGGCCAACGTCCTGACTTTC,CASSQTGTSLSGANVLTF
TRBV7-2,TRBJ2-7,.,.,TGTGCCAGCAGCTCGGCCGGGCGCCCGAGCGAGCAGTACTTC,CASSSAGRPSEQYF
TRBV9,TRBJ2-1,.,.,TGTGCCAGCAGCCCCCGTGGTAGTATCGCCTACAATGAGCAGTTCTTC,CASSPRGSIAYNEQFF
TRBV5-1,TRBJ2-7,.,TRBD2,TGCGCCAGCAGCTTGGCCTCGGCTAGCGGAACCTACGAGCAGTACTTC,CASSLASASGTYEQYF
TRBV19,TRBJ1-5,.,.,TGTGCCAGTAGTAGTACTGGAGTGGGGAATCAGCCCCAGCATTTT,CASSSTGVGNQPQHF
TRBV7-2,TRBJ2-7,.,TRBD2,TGTGCCAGCAGCTCCCCCCCGCTGGTAGCGGGGGGGCCTTGGGAGCAGTACTTC,CASSSPPLVAGGPWEQYF
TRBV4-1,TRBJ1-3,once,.,TGCGCCAGCAGCCAAGACAAGCTCTCTGGAAACACCATATATTTT,CASSQDKLSGNTIYF
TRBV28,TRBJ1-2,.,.,TGTGCGACCCATAGGTTTTCGGGCTATGGCTACACCTTC,CATHRFSGYGYTF
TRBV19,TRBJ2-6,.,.,TGTGCCAGTAGTATATACGGAGGGGCTGGGGCCAACGTCCTGACTTTC,CASSIYGGAGANVLTF
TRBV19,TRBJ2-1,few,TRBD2,TGTGCCAGTAGTATAGGGCCCCGAGCGGGAGGCTACAATGAGCAGTTCTTC,CASSIGPRAGGYNEQFF
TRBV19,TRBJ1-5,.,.,TGTGCCAGTAGTATAGCCGGTTTCAGGAGAGATCAGCCCCAGCATTTT,CASSIAGFRRDQPQHF
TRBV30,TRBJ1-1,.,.,TGTGCCTGGAGACAGGGTCCCATGAACACTGAAGCTTTCTTT,CAWRQGPMNTEAFF
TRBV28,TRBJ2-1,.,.,TGTGCCAGCATCGAGGGGACTGGCTCCTACAATGAGCAGTTCTTC,CASIEGTGSYNEQFF
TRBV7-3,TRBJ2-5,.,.,TGTGCCAGCAGCTTAAGTCGGTCGGAGACCCAGTACTTC,CASSLSRSETQYF
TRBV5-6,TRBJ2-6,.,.,TGTGCCAGCAGCTTGTTTGGGGCGCCTGGGGCCAACGTCCTGACTTTC,CASSLFGAPGANVLTF